The source of this T cell receptor (beta chain) is a study of PD-1 blockade in classical Hodgkin lymphoma (TCRdb year 2020). For context, the study as a whole: Nivolumab dosing was 3 mg/kg intravenously every 2 weeks, continuing until either disease progression or unacceptable toxicity. To define a peripheral blood immune signature of response to PD-1 blockade in classical Hodgkin lymphoma, the study combined TCR beta sequencing with CyTOF.

General conclusions and limits of the study: Among trial patients, those achieving complete response had baseline diversity similar to that of newly diagnosed patients, while diversity was significantly lower in partial responders and progressors. Lower diversity was observed in patients in whom nivolumab was started less than 1 year after ASCT, and these patients were excluded from later analyses so that confounding by immune reconstitution would be avoided. The study covered only a single clinical trial cohort, and the causes of the repertoire differences, possibly disease activity or prior therapy, were still not defined. Newly diagnosed patients were reported to have lower baseline TCR diversity than healthy donors, and relapsed/refractory patients were reported to have lower baseline TCR diversity still. CD4+ but not CD8+ TCR diversity rose significantly by C4D1 (p=0.0027 vs p=0.16), most apparent in complete responders (p=0.02).

Turning to this clone: Its target antigen remains unknown. Base qualities are not provided; no much larger clone lies one nucleotide away.

According to the study, the label for this sample's time point signals: cycle 1 day 1 (C1D1), immediately before nivolumab initiation. Relapse after autologous stem cell transplantation had occurred in all trial patients, and cohorts A, B and C were distinguished by prior brentuximab vedotin exposure. A total of roughly 60 patients with relapsed/refractory classical Hodgkin lymphoma made up the trial cohort, and each patient's best overall response was complete response, partial response or progressive disease. In the multi-cohort phase II CheckMate 205 trial, trial patients received single-agent nivolumab. Best overall response was determined by an independent review committee according to the 2007 International Working Group response criteria. PBMCs from the trial were collected at three points: immediately before nivolumab initiation (C1D1), and during therapy at cycle 2 day 1 and cycle 4 day 1. Peripheral blood was collected in 8 mL Vacutainer Cell Preparation Tubes, from which PBMCs were isolated by centrifugation and then cryopreserved.

From its cysteine to its phenylalanine, the CDR3 spans 13 amino acids. The sequence is cut down to CDR3 DNA, 39 bases in frame from base 1. The CDR1 and CDR2 encoded by the germline V gene (reference sequence) are SGHNT and YYREEE. The V and J ends are trimmed by 10 bases and 4 bases, leaving 15 bases between them. Genomic DNA was isolated using the Qiagen DNeasy kit from unsorted PBMCs as well as from negatively selected CD4+ and CD8+ fractions. TCR beta CDR3 regions were subjected to amplification by immunoSEQ multiplex PCR with primers that anneal to V and J segments. A synthetic immune receptor repertoire was used to minimize amplification bias, and remaining bias was computationally removed after sequencing. The authors' analysis ran thus. Custom Python scripts were used to quantify repertoire diversity as the Shannon entropy index. Unsorted, CD4+ and CD8+ repertoires were analyzed separately, except for combined analyses in which CD4+ and CD8+ sequences were merged in silico. A clone counted as expanded when the clone's frequency after treatment rose at least 2-fold relative to C1D1, and clones undetected at baseline were given a pseudocount of 0.5. Clones with 0 or 1 copy at C1D1 were defined as singleton clones, while clones with 2 or more copies were defined as non-singleton clones. Clones expanded in unsorted samples were assigned a CD4+, CD8+ or unknown annotation through matching of protein sequences in sorted samples from the same patient. Wilcoxon tests on paired samples were used to test diversity changes from C1D1 to C4D1. TCRdb retrieved this table from immuneACCESS and kept in-frame rearrangements only. Not all clones are present; in checked studies, unresolved V genes account for under half, and no reason is known for the remainder. The V and J calls and the clone size are those of that table, but D and trimming were determined from the DNA. The table for this sample lists around 91,000 clones; 75% to 90% of them were counted only once. The top ten clonotypes cover approximately 22% of the sample.

This sequence originates from a human donor with classical Hodgkin lymphoma. The sequenced sample was peripheral blood mononuclear cells (PBMCs), obtained at baseline. The chain uses TRBV5-4 and TRBJ1-5; the best D guess is TRBD1, with 6 bases matching. The CDR3 in this case is CAPSCRGNQPQHF. The base sequence is TGTGCCCCCTCGTGCAGGGGAAATCAGCCCCAGCATTTT.